Below, 12 T cell receptor beta chains from the same sample are listed, as sequenced in a study of T cells in Graves' hyperthyroidism and ophthalmopathy. Authors of the study amplified TCR beta CDR3 regions from RNA transcripts. First-round RT-PCR targeting the TCR CDR3 was performed with the HTBI primer set. Each CDR3 protein gets one entry after TCRdb re-called the multiplex PCR reads with MiXCR. Here the sample spans about 400,000 distinct CDR3 sequences, 14% to 15% being singletons. Sequenced: blood. The receptor set was obtained from a woman in her twenties or thirties with Graves' hyperthyroidism.

The chain links TRBV2 to TRBJ2-3; the D is unclear. The CDR3 consists of 13 residues. The ends were cut back, 1 base at V and 3 bases at J, with 5 bases in the middle. Germline values: CDR1 SNHLY, CDR2 FYNNEI. The CDR3 reads CASSEVATDTQYF. The CDR3 DNA follows: TGTGCCAGCAGTGAAGTGGCGACAGATACGCAGTATTTT.

The sample holds a few counts of this clonotype. A clone one base away is much larger, so this may be a read error. This chain links TRBV11-1 with TRBJ2-1; D is unresolved. V lost 3 bases and J 5 bases, leaving 11 bases between the germline ends. Per germline, CDR1 SGHAT and CDR2 FQDESV (reference sequence). The CDR3 loop spans 14 amino acids. CDR3 DNA sequence: TGTGCCAGCAGCTTGTCTGCGGAAGACAATGAGCAGTTCTTC. The encoded protein is CASSLSAEDNEQFF.

The gene calls are TRBV6-1 and TRBJ2-1; 11 bases are shared with TRBD2. This CDR3 has 15 amino acids. Per the germline V gene, CDR1 is MNHNS and CDR2 is SASEGT. V dropped 1 base and J dropped 6; count of bases not matched to a gene: 2. Here the CDR3 DNA reads TGTGCCAGCAGTGAAGGACTAGCGGGATTCAATGAGCAGTTCTTC. It translates to CASSEGLAGFNEQFF.

The sample holds a few counts of this clonotype. The V and J genes are TRBV6-1 and TRBJ1-6; D gene ambiguous. The germline gives CDR1 MNHNS, CDR2 SASEGT. The CDR3 runs to 15 residues. V lost 5 bases and J lost 6, with 14 bases in between. The CDR3, as DNA: TGTGCCAGCAGTAAATCGGGCCTGCCTAATTCACCCCTCCACTTT. It yields the protein CASSKSGLPNSPLHF.

This clonotype occurred many times. CDR3 coding DNA: TGTGCCAGCAGTCCCAGGGGGCGGTTATATCCCCCCTACGAGCAGTACTTC. It translates to CASSPRGRLYPPYEQYF. This chain uses TRBV27 with TRBJ2-7, with 8 nucleotides matching TRBD1. J lost 2 bases, V lost 5 bases, and 14 bases had no gene match. Germline-derived CDR1 and CDR2 are MNHEY and SMNVEV (reference sequence). The CDR3 totals 17 residues.

This clonotype was counted ten times or more. The chain links TRBV3-1 to TRBJ1-2; tentatively, D is TRBD1 (5 bases). Germline V gives CDR1 LGHDT, CDR2 YNNKEL (reference sequence). This CDR3 has 13 amino acids. V lost 3 bases and J lost 1, with 6 bases in between. CDR3 sequence (DNA): TGTGCCAGCAGCCAGAGGGGTAACTATGGCTACACCTTC. Encoded protein: CASSQRGNYGYTF.

This clonotype was seen a few times. The V and J genes are TRBV29-1 and TRBJ2-5; TRBD1 matches 8 bases. This CDR3 is built from 14 residues. Germline loops: CDR1 SQVTM, CDR2 ANQGSEA. The V gene end was trimmed by 6 bases and the J gene end by 4 bases; junction bases not matched to a gene: 10. The CDR3 DNA sequence: TGCAGCGTGGGCGACAGGGGCGGAGGAGAGACCCAGTACTTC. Translation gives CSVGDRGGGETQYF.

V usage is TRBV10-3 and J usage is TRBJ1-5; D call uncertain. The CDR3 totals 15 residues. V was cut by 0 bases and J by 3 bases, with 9 bases left in between. Germline CDR1 ENHRY, CDR2 SYGVKD. Here the CDR3 reads CAISESGQFNQPQHF. CDR3 bases: TGTGCCATCAGTGAGTCGGGCCAGTTCAATCAGCCCCAGCATTTT.

This clonotype was seen a handful of times. The V call is TRBV19, the J call TRBJ2-2; TRBD2 matches 7 bases. The germline V gene encodes CDR1 LNHDA and CDR2 SQIVND (reference sequence). This CDR3 has 14 amino acids. The V and J ends lost 3 bases and 5 bases, in that order; junction bases with no gene match: 3. The CDR3 DNA is TGTGCCAGTAGTATCGGACTAGTGACCGGGGAGCTGTTTTTT. Its translation: CASSIGLVTGELFF.

This chain connects TRBV28 to TRBJ1-5; TRBD1 is a possible D gene (5 bases). CDR3 length: 16 residues. Trimming took off 3 bases at V and 3 bases at J, with 15 bases between the two ends. CDR1 is MDHEN, CDR2 SYDVKM, per germline. This chain's CDR3 is CASSLSGQWNNQPQHF. CDR3 bases: TGTGCCAGCAGTTTGTCGGGGCAATGGAACAATCAGCCCCAGCATTTT.

This clonotype was recorded at least ten times. The V call is TRBV3-1, the J call TRBJ1-5; D is uncertain. The CDR3 consists of 14 residues. Between the trimmed V and J ends, which lost 1 base and 6 bases, there was a span of 10 bases. Germline CDR1 is LGHDT and CDR2 is YNNKEL (reference sequence). The CDR3 sequence is CASSQVGIRQPQHF. The CDR3 bases are TGTGCCAGCAGCCAAGTTGGGATCCGTCAGCCCCAGCATTTT.

This clonotype has more than one count but fewer than ten. The V call is TRBV11-1, the J call TRBJ1-4; D possibly corresponds to TRBD1 (6 bases). Per germline, CDR1 SGHAT and CDR2 FQDESV (reference sequence). V lost 1 base to trimming and J lost 7 bases, with 10 bases between them. CDR3 length: 14 residues. The CDR3 loop reads CASSLGGAGEKLFF. The CDR3 DNA reads as TGTGCCAGCAGCTTAGGGGGGGCAGGTGAAAAACTGTTTTTT.